Included here is one T cell receptor beta chain sequence, with context. The data stem from a study of T cells expressing NK-cell markers. Reanalyzing the 5' RACE reads, TCRdb keeps one entry per CDR3 protein, without DNA. The sample includes about 550,000 distinct CDR3 sequences. This sequence originates from a young man in good health. Sequencing was performed on blood T cells: a sorted CD56 or NKG2C T cell subset, CD4+ or CD8+ T cells, or bulk PBMC T cells (not recorded which).

CDR3 loop: CASSYWTGENEQYF. The chain couples TRBV5-5 to TRBJ2-7; checking the TCRdb D call of TRBD1 is not possible without DNA. Germline-derived CDR1 and CDR2 are SGHKS and YYEKEE (reference sequence). This CDR3 comprises 14 residues.